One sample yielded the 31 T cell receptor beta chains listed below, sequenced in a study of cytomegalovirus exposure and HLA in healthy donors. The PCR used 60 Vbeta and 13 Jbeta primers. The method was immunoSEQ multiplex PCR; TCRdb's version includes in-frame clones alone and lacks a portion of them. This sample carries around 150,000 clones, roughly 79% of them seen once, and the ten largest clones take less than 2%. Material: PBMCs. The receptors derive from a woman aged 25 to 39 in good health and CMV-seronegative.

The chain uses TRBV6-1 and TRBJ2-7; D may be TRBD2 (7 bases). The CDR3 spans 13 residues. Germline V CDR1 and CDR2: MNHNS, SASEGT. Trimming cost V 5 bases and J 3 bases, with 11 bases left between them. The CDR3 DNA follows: TGTGCCAGCAGTCTAGGGGGGGTCTACGAGCAGTACTTC. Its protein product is CASSLGGVYEQYF.

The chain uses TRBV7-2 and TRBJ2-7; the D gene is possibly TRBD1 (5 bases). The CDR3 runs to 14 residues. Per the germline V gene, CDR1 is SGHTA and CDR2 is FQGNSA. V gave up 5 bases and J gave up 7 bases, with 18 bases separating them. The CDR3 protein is CASSLSQTVSEQYF. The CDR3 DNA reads TGTGCCAGCAGCCTCTCCCAGACAGTGTCGGAGCAGTACTTC.

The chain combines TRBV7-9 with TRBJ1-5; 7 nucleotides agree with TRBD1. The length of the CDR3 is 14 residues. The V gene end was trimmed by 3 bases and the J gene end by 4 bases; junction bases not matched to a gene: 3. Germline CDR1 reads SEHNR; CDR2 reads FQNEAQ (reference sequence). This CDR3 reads CASSFGTVNQPQHF. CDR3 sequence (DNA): TGTGCCAGCAGCTTTGGGACAGTGAATCAGCCCCAGCATTTT.

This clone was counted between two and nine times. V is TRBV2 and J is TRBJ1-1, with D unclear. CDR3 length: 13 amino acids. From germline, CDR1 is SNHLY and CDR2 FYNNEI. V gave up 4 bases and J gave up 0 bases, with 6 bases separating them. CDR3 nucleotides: TGTGCCAGCAGTGCGAGTATGAACACTGAAGCTTTCTTT. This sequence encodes CASSASMNTEAFF.

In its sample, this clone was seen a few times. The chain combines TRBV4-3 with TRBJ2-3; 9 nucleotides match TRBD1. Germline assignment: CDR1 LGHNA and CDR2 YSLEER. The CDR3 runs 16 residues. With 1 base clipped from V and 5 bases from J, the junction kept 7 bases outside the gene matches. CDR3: CASSQGPDRGGDTQYF. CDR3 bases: TGCGCCAGCAGCCAAGGACCCGACAGGGGGGGAGATACGCAGTATTTT.

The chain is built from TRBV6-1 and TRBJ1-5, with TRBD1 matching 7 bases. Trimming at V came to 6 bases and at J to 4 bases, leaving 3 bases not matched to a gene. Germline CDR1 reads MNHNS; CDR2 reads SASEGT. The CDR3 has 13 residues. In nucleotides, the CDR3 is TGTGCCAGCAGCGGGACAGTAAATCAGCCCCAGCATTTT. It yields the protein CASSGTVNQPQHF.

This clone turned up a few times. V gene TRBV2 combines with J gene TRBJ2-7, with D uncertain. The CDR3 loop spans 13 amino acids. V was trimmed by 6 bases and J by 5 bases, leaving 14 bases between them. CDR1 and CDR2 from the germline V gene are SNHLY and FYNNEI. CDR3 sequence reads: CASRETGLDEQYF. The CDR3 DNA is TGTGCCAGCAGGGAGACTGGCTTGGACGAGCAGTACTTC.

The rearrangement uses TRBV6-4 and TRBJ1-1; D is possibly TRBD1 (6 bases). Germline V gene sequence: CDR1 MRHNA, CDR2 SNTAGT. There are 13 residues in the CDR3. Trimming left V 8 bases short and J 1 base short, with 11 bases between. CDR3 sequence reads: CASRQVPNTEAFF. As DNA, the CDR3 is TGTGCCAGCCGACAGGTTCCGAACACTGAAGCTTTCTTT.

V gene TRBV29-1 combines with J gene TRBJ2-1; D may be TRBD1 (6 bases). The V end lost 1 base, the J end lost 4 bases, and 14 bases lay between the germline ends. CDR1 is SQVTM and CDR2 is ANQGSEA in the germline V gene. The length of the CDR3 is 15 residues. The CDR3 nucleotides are TGCAGCGTTGAAGGCCAGGGGCCCCCTTACAATGAGCAGTTCTTC. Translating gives CSVEGQGPPYNEQFF.

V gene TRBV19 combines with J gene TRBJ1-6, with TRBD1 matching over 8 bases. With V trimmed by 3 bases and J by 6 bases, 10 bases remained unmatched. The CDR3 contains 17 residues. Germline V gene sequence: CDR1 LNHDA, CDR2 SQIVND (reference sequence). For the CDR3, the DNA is TGTGCCAGTAGTATTCAATTCACGACAGGGGTTAATTCACCCCTCCACTTT. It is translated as CASSIQFTTGVNSPLHF.

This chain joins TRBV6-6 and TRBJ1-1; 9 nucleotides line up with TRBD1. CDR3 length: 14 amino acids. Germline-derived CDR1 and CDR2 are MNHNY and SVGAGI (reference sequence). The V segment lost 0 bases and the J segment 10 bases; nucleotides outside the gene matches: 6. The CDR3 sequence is CASSYSRDREGAFF. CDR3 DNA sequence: TGTGCCAGCAGTTACTCAAGGGACAGGGAAGGAGCTTTCTTT.

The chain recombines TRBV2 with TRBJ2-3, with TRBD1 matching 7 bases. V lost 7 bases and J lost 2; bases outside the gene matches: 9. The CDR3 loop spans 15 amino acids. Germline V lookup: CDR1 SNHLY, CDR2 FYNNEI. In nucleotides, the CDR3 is TGTGCCAGCACGGCCACAGGGGCAACCACAGATACGCAGTATTTT. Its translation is CASTATGATTDTQYF. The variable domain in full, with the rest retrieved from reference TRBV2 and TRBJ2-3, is EPEVTQTPSHQVTQMGQEVILRCVPISNHLYFYWYRQILGQKVEFLVSFYNNEISEKSEIFDDQFSVERPDGSNFTLKIRSTKLEDSAMYFCASTATGATTDTQYFGPGTRLTVL.

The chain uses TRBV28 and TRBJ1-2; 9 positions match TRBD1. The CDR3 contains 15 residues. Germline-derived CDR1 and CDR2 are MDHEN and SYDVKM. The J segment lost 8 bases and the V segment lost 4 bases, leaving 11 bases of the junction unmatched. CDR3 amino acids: CASSSGQGKLGGYTF. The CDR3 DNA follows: TGTGCCAGCAGTTCCGGACAGGGGAAACTGGGAGGCTACACCTTC.

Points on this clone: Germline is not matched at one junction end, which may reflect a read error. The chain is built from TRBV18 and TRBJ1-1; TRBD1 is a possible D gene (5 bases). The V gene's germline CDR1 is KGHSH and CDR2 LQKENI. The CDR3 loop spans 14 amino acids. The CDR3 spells CASSLGGVKTEAFF. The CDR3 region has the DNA TGTGCCAGCTCACTCGGGGGGGTGAAGACTGAAGCTTTCTTT.

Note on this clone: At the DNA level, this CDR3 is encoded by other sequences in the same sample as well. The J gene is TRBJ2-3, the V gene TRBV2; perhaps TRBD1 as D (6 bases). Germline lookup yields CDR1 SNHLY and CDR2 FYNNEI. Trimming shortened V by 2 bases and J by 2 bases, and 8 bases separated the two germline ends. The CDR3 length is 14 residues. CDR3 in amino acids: CASSEQGPTDTQYF. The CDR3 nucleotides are TGTGCCAGCAGTGAACAGGGGCCCACAGATACGCAGTATTTT. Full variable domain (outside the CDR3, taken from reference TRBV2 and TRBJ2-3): EPEVTQTPSHQVTQMGQEVILRCVPISNHLYFYWYRQILGQKVEFLVSFYNNEISEKSEIFDDQFSVERPDGSNFTLKIRSTKLEDSAMYFCASSEQGPTDTQYFGPGTRLTVL.

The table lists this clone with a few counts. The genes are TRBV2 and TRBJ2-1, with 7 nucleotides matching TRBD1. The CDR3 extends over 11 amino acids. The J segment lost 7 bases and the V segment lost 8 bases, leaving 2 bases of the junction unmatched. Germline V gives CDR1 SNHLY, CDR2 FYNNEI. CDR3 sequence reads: CASLTGNEQFF. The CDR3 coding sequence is TGTGCCAGCCTGACAGGGAATGAGCAGTTCTTC.

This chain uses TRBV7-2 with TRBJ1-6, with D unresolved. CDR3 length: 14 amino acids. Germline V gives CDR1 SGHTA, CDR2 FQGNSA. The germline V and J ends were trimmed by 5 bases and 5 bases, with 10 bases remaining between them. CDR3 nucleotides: TGTGCCAGCAGCCTGGTCAGGAATAATTCACCCCTCCACTTT. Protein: CASSLVRNNSPLHF.

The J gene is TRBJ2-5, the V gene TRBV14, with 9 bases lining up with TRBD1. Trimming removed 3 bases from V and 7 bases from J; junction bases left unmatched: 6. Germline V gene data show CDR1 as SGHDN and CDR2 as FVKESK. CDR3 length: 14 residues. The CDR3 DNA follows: TGTGCCAGCAGCCAGCTGGACAGGGGTCGGACCCAGTACTTC. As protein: CASSQLDRGRTQYF.

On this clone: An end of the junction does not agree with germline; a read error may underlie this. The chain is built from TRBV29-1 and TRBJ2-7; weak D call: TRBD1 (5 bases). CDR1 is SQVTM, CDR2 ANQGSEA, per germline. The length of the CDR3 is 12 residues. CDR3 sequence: CNVEDQGLEQYF. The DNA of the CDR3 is TGCAACGTTGAAGATCAGGGATTGGAGCAGTACTTC.

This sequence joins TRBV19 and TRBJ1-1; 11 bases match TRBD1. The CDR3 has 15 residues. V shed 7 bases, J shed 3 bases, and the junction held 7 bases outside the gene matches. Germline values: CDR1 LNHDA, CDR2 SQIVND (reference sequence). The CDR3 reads CASNGQGAGDTEAFF. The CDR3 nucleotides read TGTGCCAGTAATGGACAGGGGGCAGGGGACACTGAAGCTTTCTTT.

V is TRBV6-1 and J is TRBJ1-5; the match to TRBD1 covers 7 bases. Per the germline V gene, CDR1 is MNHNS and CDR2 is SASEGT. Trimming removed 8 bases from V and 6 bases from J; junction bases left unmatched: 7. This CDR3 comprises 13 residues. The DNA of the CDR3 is TGTGCCAGCGGACAGGTGGGGCCTCAGCCCCAGCATTTT. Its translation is CASGQVGPQPQHF.

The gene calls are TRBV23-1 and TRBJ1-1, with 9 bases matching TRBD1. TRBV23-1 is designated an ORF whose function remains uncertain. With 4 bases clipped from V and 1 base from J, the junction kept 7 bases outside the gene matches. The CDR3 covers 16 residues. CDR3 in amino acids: CASSPGQGMENTEAFF. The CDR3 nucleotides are TGCGCCAGCAGTCCCGGACAGGGGATGGAGAACACTGAAGCTTTCTTT.

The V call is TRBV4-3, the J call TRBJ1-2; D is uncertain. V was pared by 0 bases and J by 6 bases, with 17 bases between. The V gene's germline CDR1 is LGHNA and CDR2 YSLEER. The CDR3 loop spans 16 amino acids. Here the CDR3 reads CASSQDLRGRMDGYTF. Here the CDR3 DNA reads TGCGCCAGCAGCCAAGATCTACGCGGGCGAATGGATGGCTACACCTTC.

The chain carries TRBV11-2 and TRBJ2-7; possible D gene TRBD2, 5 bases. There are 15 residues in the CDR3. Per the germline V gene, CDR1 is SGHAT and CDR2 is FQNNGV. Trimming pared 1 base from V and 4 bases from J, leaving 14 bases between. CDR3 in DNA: TGTGCCAGCAGCTTAGGCCAGCTCTCGGGGTACGAGCAGTACTTC. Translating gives CASSLGQLSGYEQYF.

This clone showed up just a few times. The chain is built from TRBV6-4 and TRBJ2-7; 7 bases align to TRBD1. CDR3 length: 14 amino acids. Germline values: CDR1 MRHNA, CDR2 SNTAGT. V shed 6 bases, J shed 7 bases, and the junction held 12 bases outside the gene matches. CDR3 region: CASRGPQGVGEQYF. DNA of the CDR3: TGTGCCAGCAGAGGCCCGCAGGGGGTAGGAGAGCAGTACTTC.

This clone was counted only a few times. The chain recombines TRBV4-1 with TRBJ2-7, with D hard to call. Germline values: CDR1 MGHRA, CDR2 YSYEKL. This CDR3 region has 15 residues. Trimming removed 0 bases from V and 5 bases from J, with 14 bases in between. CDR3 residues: CASSQEIASVDEQYF. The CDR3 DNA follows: TGCGCCAGCAGCCAAGAGATCGCCAGCGTAGACGAGCAGTACTTC.

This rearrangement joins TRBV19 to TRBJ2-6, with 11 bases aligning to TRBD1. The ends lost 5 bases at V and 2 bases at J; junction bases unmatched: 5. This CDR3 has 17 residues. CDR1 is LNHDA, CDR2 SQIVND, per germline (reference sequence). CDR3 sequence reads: CASSPGQGAAGANVLTF. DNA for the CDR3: TGTGCCAGTAGTCCCGGACAGGGGGCGGCTGGGGCCAACGTCCTGACTTTC.

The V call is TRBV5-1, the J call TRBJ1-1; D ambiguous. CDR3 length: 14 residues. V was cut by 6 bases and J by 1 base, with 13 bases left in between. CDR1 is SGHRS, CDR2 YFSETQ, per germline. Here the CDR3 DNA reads TGCGCCAGCAATGGGCACTTGGGGAACACTGAAGCTTTCTTT. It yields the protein CASNGHLGNTEAFF.

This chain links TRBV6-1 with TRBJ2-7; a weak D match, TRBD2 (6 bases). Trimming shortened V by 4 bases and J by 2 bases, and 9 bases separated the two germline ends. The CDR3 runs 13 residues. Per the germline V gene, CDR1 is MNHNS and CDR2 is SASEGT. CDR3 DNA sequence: TGTGCCAGCAGTGGAGGACTAACCTACGAGCAGTACTTC. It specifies CASSGGLTYEQYF.

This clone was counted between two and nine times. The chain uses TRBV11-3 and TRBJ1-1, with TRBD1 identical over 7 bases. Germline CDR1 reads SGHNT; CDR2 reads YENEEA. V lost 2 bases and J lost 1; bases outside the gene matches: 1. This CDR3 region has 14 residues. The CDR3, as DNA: TGTGCCAGCAGCTTACAGGGGGAGAACACTGAAGCTTTCTTT. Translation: CASSLQGENTEAFF.

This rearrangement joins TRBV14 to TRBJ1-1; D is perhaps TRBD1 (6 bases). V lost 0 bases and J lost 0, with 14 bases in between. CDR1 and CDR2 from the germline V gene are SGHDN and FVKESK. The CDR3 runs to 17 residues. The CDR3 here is CASSQDKGQSVNTEAFF. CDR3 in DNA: TGTGCCAGCAGCCAAGATAAAGGACAGAGCGTGAACACTGAAGCTTTCTTT.